These T cell receptor beta chains were read from a single sample in a study of cytomegalovirus exposure and HLA in healthy donors. TCRdb's copy holds only in-frame clones and misses some; the assay was immunoSEQ multiplex PCR. This sample has about 110,000 clones, with approximately 74% found just once. Sequencing was done on a sample of PBMCs. These receptors all come from a woman in her forties in good health and CMV-seropositive. Each CDR3 is given with its conserved first and last residue. The D gene is left open where the match is weak. Expanded clones get a size class; other rows say once, few or many, or leave the size out.

CDR3nt,CDR3aa,d_gene,abundance,v_gene,j_gene
TGTGCCAGCAGCGAGGGGGGGTTGTACGAGCAGTACTTC,CASSEGGLYEQYF,NA,NA,TRBV11-3,TRBJ2-7
TGTGCCAGCAGCCAGGGGGGCACTGAAGCTTTCTTT,CASSQGGTEAFF,TRBD1,few,TRBV6-6,TRBJ1-1
TGTGCCAGCAGTGAAGTACCGCGGGGGTCACAGTTCTTC,CASSEVPRGSQFF,TRBD2,NA,TRBV6-1,TRBJ2-1
TGTGCCAGTAGTATTTCAGGGACAAATTCCGAGCAGTACTTC,CASSISGTNSEQYF,NA,few,TRBV19,TRBJ2-7
TGTGCCAGCAGTCCTACAGTGAACTATGGCTACACCTTC,CASSPTVNYGYTF,NA,NA,TRBV6-5,TRBJ1-2
TGCGCCAGCAGCCAAGGCCCGGGACAGAAGGACGGCGGAAAACTGTTTTTT,CASSQGPGQKDGGKLFF,TRBD1,NA,TRBV4-3,TRBJ1-4
TGTGCCAGCAGTGAATTAGGTGGGACTGGCTACACCTTT,CASSELGGTGYTF,NA,NA,TRBV25-1,TRBJ1-2
TGTGCCTGGAGCCCGACACTCGAGACCCAGTACTTC,CAWSPTLETQYF,NA,NA,TRBV30,TRBJ2-5
TGTGCCAGCAGTAGGGCAGGGTTCTCCTACGAGCAGTACTTC,CASSRAGFSYEQYF,NA,NA,TRBV27,TRBJ2-7
TGTGCCACCAGCAGAGATCCCCGACAGATTAATTCACCCCTCCACTTT,CATSRDPRQINSPLHF,NA,once,TRBV15,TRBJ1-6
TGTGCCACCAGCAAAGGACAGGGGGCGGTTGAAAAACTGTTTTTT,CATSKGQGAVEKLFF,TRBD1,NA,TRBV15,TRBJ1-4
TGTTCCAGCAGCTTAGATAGGAGGAAGACCCAGTACTTC,CSSSLDRRKTQYF,NA,NA,TRBV7-9,TRBJ2-5
TGTGCTAGCAGCCCAACAGGGTTCGGCGCCCCCGTCGGTGAGCAGTTCTTC,CASSPTGFGAPVGEQFF,NA,few,TRBV7-7,TRBJ2-1
TGTGCCAGCAGTGACAGACAGGGGAGGGACACTGAAGCTTTCTTT,CASSDRQGRDTEAFF,TRBD1,once,TRBV27,TRBJ1-1
TGTGCCAGCAGCTTGGGGACTACTAGCTTGGAGACCCAGTACTTC,CASSLGTTSLETQYF,NA,NA,TRBV5-4,TRBJ2-5
TGTGCCAGCAGTCCTTGGGGGGACAGGGGCTACGAGCAGTACTTC,CASSPWGDRGYEQYF,TRBD1,few,TRBV28,TRBJ2-7